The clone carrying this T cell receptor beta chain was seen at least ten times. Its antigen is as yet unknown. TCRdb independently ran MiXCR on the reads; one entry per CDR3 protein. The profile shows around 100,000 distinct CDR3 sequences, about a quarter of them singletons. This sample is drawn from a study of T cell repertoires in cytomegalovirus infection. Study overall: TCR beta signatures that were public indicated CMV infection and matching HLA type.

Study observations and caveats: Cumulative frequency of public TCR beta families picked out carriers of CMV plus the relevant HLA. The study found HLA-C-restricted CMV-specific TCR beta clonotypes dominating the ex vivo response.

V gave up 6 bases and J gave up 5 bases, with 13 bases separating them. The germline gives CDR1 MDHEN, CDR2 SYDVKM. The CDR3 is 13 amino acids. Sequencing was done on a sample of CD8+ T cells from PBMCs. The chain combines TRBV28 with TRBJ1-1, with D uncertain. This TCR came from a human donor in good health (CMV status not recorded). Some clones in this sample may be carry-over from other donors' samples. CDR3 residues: CASRKNGGTEAFF. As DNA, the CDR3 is TGTGCCAGCAGGAAAAACGGAGGGACTGAAGCTTTCTTT.